Below, one T cell receptor (beta chain) is given with its context. Germline V gene data show CDR1 as MGHDK and CDR2 as SYGVNS. The CDR3 consists of 11 residues. The ends were cut back, 5 bases at V and 7 bases at J, with 3 bases in the middle. Measured with immunoSEQ multiplex PCR; TCRdb has only the in-frame clones, and not every one. The sample lists about 86,000 clones; around 90% were seen once. This sample is drawn from a study of T cell changes during pregnancy in multiple sclerosis. The sequencing used peripheral blood, collected in the first trimester of pregnancy. This clonotype originated in a female donor in good health, enrolled as a control in a pregnancy study. The rearrangement uses TRBV25-1 and TRBJ1-6; D gene uncertain. For the CDR3, the DNA is TGTGCCAGCAGTCAGAATTCACCCCTCCACTTT. Translation gives CASSQNSPLHF.